This T cell receptor (beta chain) was observed in a study of blood T cell repertoires in COVID-19. Study summary: Sample material is recorded as cDNA or gDNA derived from T cells, B-cell-depleted T cells, or PBMCs.

Germline assignment: CDR1 MGHRA and CDR2 YSYEKL. V was clipped by 0 bases and J by 7 bases; unmatched bases: 5. This CDR3 region has 15 residues. Authors' analysis steps: From reference gene primer amplification, estimates of nucleated cell counts were derived. Some clones are missing from TCRdb's copy, which holds only in-frame ones; the method was immunoSEQ multiplex PCR. V and J calls and clone size are those listed in that table; D and trimming were worked out from the DNA. The sample yields a few hundred thousand clones, 88% seen once. This clonotype originated in a human donor in a cohort sampled during active COVID-19. This chain links TRBV4-1 with TRBJ1-4, with 7 positions matching TRBD1. Sequenced sample: peripheral blood. Written as DNA, the CDR3 is TGCGCCAGCAGCCAAGAGAGCAGGGGGGTTGAAAAACTGTTTTTT. Translated, it gives CASSQESRGVEKLFF.